The entry below describes one T cell receptor beta chain. The junction departs from the called germline gene at one end, perhaps through a read error. Germline V gene sequence: CDR1 MNHEY, CDR2 SVGAGI. This CDR3 has 14 amino acids. The data stem from a study of T cells in Graves' hyperthyroidism and ophthalmopathy. Exclusions: uncontrolled infection, other autoimmune disease, pregnancy, lactation. Amplified regions were TCR beta CDR3 sequences from RNA transcripts. First-round RT-PCR targeting the TCR CDR3 was performed with the HTBI primer set. In TCRdb, the multiplex PCR reads were re-called with MiXCR into one record per CDR3 protein. This sample yields hundreds of thousands of distinct CDR3 sequences, of which 11% to 15% are seen a single time; around 27% belongs to the top ten.

The sample was blood. The genes are TRBV6-5 and TRBJ1-1; D unresolved. This TCR derives from a man aged 45-65 years with Graves' ophthalmopathy. CDR3 in amino acids: CASSYSPRTTEALF. DNA for the CDR3: TGTGCCAGCAGTTATAGTCCGCGAACAACTGAAGCTCTCTTT.